This TCR beta chain was obtained from a study of OX40 agonist ivuxolimab in advanced cancers. General observations from the study: Clonal expansion was seen in CD4+ and CD8+ blood T cells by week 6 at 0.1 to 3.0 mg/kg.

Blood sampling took place at baseline, cycle 4 day 1, and cycle 7 day 1. As regards this clone: The antigen remains undetermined.

Clones were sequenced by immunoSEQ multiplex PCR, and TCRdb holds only the in-frame ones, with some missing. Altogether about 64,000 clones are present, approximately 84% being singletons, with the ten largest covering about 9.4%. With V trimmed by 0 bases and J by 7 bases, 6 bases remained unmatched. The CDR3 totals 15 residues. Germline CDR1 is SGHRS and CDR2 is YFSETQ. The genes are TRBV5-1 and TRBJ2-7; 11 nucleotides match TRBD2. Specimen: CD4+ or CD8+ T cells sorted from blood, collected in a trial of the OX40 agonist ivuxolimab. The receptor was derived from an adult with an advanced solid tumor such as melanoma, head and neck, liver or kidney cancer. The CDR3 loop is CASSLVAGGPWEQYF. In DNA, the CDR3 is TGCGCCAGCAGCTTGGTAGCGGGGGGGCCTTGGGAGCAGTACTTC.